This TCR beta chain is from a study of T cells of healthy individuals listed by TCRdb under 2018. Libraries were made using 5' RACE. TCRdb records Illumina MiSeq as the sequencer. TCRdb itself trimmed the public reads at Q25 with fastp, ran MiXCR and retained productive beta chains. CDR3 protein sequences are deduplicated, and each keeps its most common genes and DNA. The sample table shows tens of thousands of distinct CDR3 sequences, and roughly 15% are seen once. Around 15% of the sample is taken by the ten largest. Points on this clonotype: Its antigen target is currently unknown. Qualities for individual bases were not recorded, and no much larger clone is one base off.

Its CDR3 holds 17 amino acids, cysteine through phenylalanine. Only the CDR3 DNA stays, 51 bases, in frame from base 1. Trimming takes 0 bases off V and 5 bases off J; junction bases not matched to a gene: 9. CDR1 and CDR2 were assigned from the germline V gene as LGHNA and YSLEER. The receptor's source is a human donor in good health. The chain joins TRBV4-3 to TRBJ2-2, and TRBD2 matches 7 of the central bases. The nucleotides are TGCGCCAGCAGCCAAGATTTGGCGGGAGCCGGTACCGGGGAGCTGTTTTTT. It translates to CASSQDLAGAGTGELFF.